This TCR beta chain was found in a study of naive and memory T cell subsets. CDR3 length: 15 residues. Germline V CDR1 and CDR2: SEHNR, FQNEAQ (reference sequence). The V end was cut by 6 bases, the J end by 8 bases, with 19 bases between. Findings of the study overall: A few larger clonotypes appeared in naive repertoires, especially CD8, possibly memory cells re-expressing CD45RA. Diversity fell and Gini index rose from naive through CM, EM, EMRA. The power law exponent of TCR abundance differed between naive and memory cells.

In this sample, this clonotype turned up many times. What it binds is not known. An equimolar mix of two oligonucleotides served as the beta constant-region primer for TRBC1 and TRBC2. Nested alpha and beta constant-region primers with the SP2 primer drove four PCR rounds on ligated cDNA. Ligation attached a single-stranded oligonucleotide with a 12-nucleotide UMI and the SP2 primer to the cDNA 3' end. One entry per CDR3 protein, called by TCRdb with MiXCR from the UMI-ligation and nested PCR reads. The sample yields around 100,000 distinct CDR3 sequences, about 14% seen once. The sequencing sample was made of naive CD8+ T cells from blood. This chain links TRBV7-9 with TRBJ1-4, with D unresolved. The clonotype originates from a human donor in good health. CDR3 bases: TGTGCCAGCAGAAGAGGACCCGGCAGCGAGGAAAAACTGTTTTTT. It codes for CASRRGPGSEEKLFF.